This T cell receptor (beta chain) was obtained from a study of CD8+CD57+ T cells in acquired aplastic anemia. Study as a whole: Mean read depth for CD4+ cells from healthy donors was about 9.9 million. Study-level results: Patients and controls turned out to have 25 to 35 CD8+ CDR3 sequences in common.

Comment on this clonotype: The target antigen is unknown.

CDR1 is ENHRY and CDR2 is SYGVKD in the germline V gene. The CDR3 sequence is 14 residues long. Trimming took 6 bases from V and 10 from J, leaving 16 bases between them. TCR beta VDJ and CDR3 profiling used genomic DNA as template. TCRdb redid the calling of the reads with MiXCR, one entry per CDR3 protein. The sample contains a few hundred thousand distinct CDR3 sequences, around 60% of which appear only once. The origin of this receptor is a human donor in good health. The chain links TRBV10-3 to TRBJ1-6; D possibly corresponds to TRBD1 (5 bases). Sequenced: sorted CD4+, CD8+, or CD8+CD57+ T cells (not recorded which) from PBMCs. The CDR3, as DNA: TGTGCCATCAGGGGGACCGTCGTGGGATCACCCCTCCACTTT. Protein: CAIRGTVVGSPLHF.